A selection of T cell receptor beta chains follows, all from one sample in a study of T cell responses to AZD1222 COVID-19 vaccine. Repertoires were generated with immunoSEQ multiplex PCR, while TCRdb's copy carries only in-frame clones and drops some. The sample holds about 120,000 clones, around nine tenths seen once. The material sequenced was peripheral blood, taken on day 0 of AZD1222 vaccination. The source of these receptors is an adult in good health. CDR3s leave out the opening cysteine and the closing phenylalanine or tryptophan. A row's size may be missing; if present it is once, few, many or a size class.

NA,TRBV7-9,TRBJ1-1,ASSVTGLNTEAF
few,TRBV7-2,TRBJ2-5,ASSSPKETQY
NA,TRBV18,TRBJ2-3,ASSPRLGQGMTDTQY
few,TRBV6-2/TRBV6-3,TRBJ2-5,ASSYSLAGLPQETQY
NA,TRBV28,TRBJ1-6,ASSSSRGRSPLH
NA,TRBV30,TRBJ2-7,AWSRTGLYEQY
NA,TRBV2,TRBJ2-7,ASSESETADTYEQY
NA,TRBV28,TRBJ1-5,ASSSYGEGNQPQH
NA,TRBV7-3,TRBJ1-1,ASSLTSGTNTEAF
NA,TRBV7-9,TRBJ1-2,ASTPPSGQVPSNYGYT
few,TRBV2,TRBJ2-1,ASTGLAGGYEQF
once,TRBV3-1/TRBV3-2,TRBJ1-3,ASSPWDGISGNTIY
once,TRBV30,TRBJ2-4,AWSVQQGPKNIQY
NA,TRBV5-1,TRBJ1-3,ASSPSAGTSSRTIY
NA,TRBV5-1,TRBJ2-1,ASSSPTGGGTYNEQF
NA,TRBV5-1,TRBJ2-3,ASSPRLAGGTVGDTQY
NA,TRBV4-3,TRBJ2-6,ASSQVWGSGANVLT
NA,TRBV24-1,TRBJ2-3,ATRGLPADTQY
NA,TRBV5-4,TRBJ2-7,ASSLGTTGVNYEQY
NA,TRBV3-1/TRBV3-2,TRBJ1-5,ASSQGNPYSNQPQH
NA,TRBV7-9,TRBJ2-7,ASSLTRQALGDEQY
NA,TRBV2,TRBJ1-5,ASSDSLFQPQH
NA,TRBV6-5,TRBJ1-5,ATGTPNQPQH
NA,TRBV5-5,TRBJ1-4,ASSLGVLEKLF
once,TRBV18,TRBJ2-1,ASSPSTPQGRPYNEQF
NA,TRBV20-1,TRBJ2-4,SASPYSGAKNIQY
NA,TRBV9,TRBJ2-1,ASSVVPGISSYNEQF
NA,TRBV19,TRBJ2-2,ASSGHGELF
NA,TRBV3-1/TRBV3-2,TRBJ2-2,ASSAKILTGANTGELF
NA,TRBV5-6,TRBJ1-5,ASSLFGGQTGGGHQPQH
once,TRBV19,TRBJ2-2,ASSKRPGELF
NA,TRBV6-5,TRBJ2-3,ASTASGSTDTQY
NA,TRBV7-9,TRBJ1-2,ASSPLYRDYGYT
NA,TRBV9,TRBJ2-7,ASSVGGDSYEQY
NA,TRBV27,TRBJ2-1,ASSFQNYNEQF
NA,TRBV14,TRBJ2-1,ASSQGLAVPGRSYNEQF
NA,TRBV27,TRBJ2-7,ASSLSEASGPYEQY
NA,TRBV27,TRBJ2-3,ASSWRRTSGRASTSTDTQY
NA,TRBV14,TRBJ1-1,ASSRGASTEAF
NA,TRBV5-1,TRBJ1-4,ASSLQPDRNEKLF
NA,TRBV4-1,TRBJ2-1,ASRDRGPYNEQF
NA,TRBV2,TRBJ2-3,ASLADSTDTQY
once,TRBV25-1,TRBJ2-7,ASSGGPHEQY
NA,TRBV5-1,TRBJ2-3,ASSSVDPRTDTQY
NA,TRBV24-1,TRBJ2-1,ATSELSGRGRNEQF
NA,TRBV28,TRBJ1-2,ASSLGGGNYGYT
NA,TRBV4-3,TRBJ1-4,ASSQEWGDEKLF
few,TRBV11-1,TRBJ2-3,ASSFPRTGGADTQY
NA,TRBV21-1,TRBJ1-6,ASSKGTSLGSPLH
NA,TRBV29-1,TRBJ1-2,SVEPFVGAYGYT